The subject of this entry is one T cell receptor (beta chain). Its antigen is not identified. The CDR3 totals 15 residues. V lost 3 bases to trimming and J lost 5 bases, with 17 bases between them. Germline CDR1 is SGHRS and CDR2 is YFSETQ. Once RNA had been extracted, it was reverse transcribed into cDNA to act as the sequencing template. TCRdb keeps only in-frame clones here, not all; method: immunoSEQ multiplex PCR. The table records about 190,000 clones, 45% to 65% of them present only once. This sample is drawn from a study of CD8+ T cells in alopecia areata. In the study overall: Severity was scored as percentage of affected scalp area in treated patients. Notes on the study in general: Higher clonality was seen in lesional scalp than in normal scalp, especially in alopecia totalis/universalis. Mice showed TCR sharing more clearly than patients did, possibly owing to HLA.

As for treatment: oral pan-JAK inhibitor, 5-10 mg twice daily. Sorted populations comprised CD4+ and CD8+ T cells obtained from PBMCs. V and J are TRBV5-1 and TRBJ2-5, with D perhaps matching TRBD1 (6 bases). Sequencing used CD4+ T cells sorted from blood, obtained at week 4, from a patient treated with tofacitinib. The source is a human donor with alopecia areata. CDR3 amino acids: CASSSGTSEGETQYF. As DNA, the CDR3 is TGCGCCAGCAGCTCAGGGACATCTGAGGGCGAGACCCAGTACTTC.